This is a list of T cell receptor beta chains from one sample in a study of blood T cell repertoires in COVID-19. Some clones are missing from TCRdb's copy, which holds only in-frame ones; the method was immunoSEQ multiplex PCR. The sample has around 400,000 clones, around 87% seen once; the top ten hold roughly a tenth. Sequencing was carried out using peripheral blood. Receptor source: a woman aged 30 to 39 with COVID-19, enrolled during active disease. Each CDR3 is given with its conserved first and last residue. The order of the fields is clone size, V gene, D gene, J gene, CDR3 DNA, CDR3 protein. The D gene is left open where the match is weak. The listing skips clone size in some rows; elsewhere it reads once, few, many or a size class.

clone_size: .
v_call: TRBV6-5
d_call: TRBD2
j_call: TRBJ2-7
cdr3_nt: TGTGCCAGCAGCGCAACTAGCGGGGAGACCTACGAGCAGTACTTC
cdr3_aa: CASSATSGETYEQYF

clone_size: .
v_call: TRBV5-4
d_call: .
j_call: TRBJ2-5
cdr3_nt: TGTGCCAGCAGCTTGAAAGAGGGACACGGGGTTGAAGCCCAGTACTTC
cdr3_aa: CASSLKEGHGVEAQYF

clone_size: .
v_call: TRBV23-1
d_call: .
j_call: TRBJ2-5
cdr3_nt: TGCGCCAGCAGACCCATACAGACGGTCCATCATTGTCCGGAGACCCAGTACTTC
cdr3_aa: CASRPIQTVHHCPETQYF

clone_size: .
v_call: TRBV3-1/TRBV3-2
d_call: .
j_call: TRBJ2-1
cdr3_nt: TGTGCCAGCAGCCAAGAAACAGGAGAGCAGTTCTTC
cdr3_aa: CASSQETGEQFF

clone_size: .
v_call: TRBV25-1
d_call: TRBD1
j_call: TRBJ1-3
cdr3_nt: TGTGCCAGCAGTCCCCTCGGGGACAGGGCTGGAAACACCATATATTTT
cdr3_aa: CASSPLGDRAGNTIYF

clone_size: few
v_call: TRBV7-2
d_call: TRBD2
j_call: TRBJ2-2
cdr3_nt: TGTGCCAGCAGCTTAGAAGCGGGAGGGAGAGGCGGGGAGCTGTTTTTT
cdr3_aa: CASSLEAGGRGGELFF

clone_size: .
v_call: TRBV7-3
d_call: .
j_call: TRBJ2-2
cdr3_nt: TGTGCCAGCAGCTCCCAGGAGGCCGGGGAGCTGTTTTTT
cdr3_aa: CASSSQEAGELFF

clone_size: .
v_call: TRBV6-6
d_call: TRBD2
j_call: TRBJ2-1
cdr3_nt: TGTGCCAGCAGTCGACTAGCGGGAGAGACGTCCAATGAGCAGTTCTTC
cdr3_aa: CASSRLAGETSNEQFF

clone_size: .
v_call: TRBV28
d_call: .
j_call: TRBJ2-7
cdr3_nt: TGTGCCAGCAGCCCCAGGACCTACGAGCAGTACTTC
cdr3_aa: CASSPRTYEQYF

clone_size: once
v_call: TRBV5-1
d_call: TRBD1
j_call: TRBJ2-2
cdr3_nt: TGCGCCAGCAGCGCAGGGACAGGACGTGACGGGGAGCTGTTTTTT
cdr3_aa: CASSAGTGRDGELFF

clone_size: .
v_call: TRBV5-1
d_call: TRBD2
j_call: TRBJ2-5
cdr3_nt: TGCGCCACCACGACTAGCGGGGGGCAAGAGACCCAGTACTTC
cdr3_aa: CATTTSGGQETQYF

clone_size: once
v_call: TRBV6-2/TRBV6-3
d_call: .
j_call: TRBJ1-2
cdr3_nt: TGTGCCAGCAGTTACCCAGAACTGGGACACCGCTATGGCTACACCTTC
cdr3_aa: CASSYPELGHRYGYTF

clone_size: .
v_call: TRBV24-1
d_call: TRBD1
j_call: TRBJ2-1
cdr3_nt: TGTGCCACCAGTGATTTTCGACAGGGGTCCTACAATGAGCAGTTCTTC
cdr3_aa: CATSDFRQGSYNEQFF

clone_size: once
v_call: TRBV11-1
d_call: .
j_call: TRBJ2-3
cdr3_nt: TGTGCCAGCAGGTCGCGAAGCGCAGAGATCACAGATACGCAGTATTTT
cdr3_aa: CASRSRSAEITDTQYF

clone_size: .
v_call: TRBV29-1
d_call: TRBD1
j_call: TRBJ1-4
cdr3_nt: TGCAGCGTCACAGGGGTGACTAATGAAAAACTGTTTTTT
cdr3_aa: CSVTGVTNEKLFF

clone_size: .
v_call: TRBV5-6
d_call: TRBD1
j_call: TRBJ1-2
cdr3_nt: TGTGCCAGCAGCTTGGACGCAGGGGGCGCGTCGGCTGGCTACACCTTC
cdr3_aa: CASSLDAGGASAGYTF

clone_size: .
v_call: TRBV5-6
d_call: .
j_call: TRBJ1-1
cdr3_nt: TGTGCCAGCAGCTTGGAGCCGGTCGGTGAAGCTTTCTTT
cdr3_aa: CASSLEPVGEAFF

clone_size: .
v_call: TRBV24-1
d_call: .
j_call: TRBJ1-5
cdr3_nt: TGTGCCACCAGTGATTTGTATAGCAATCAGCCCCAGCATTTT
cdr3_aa: CATSDLYSNQPQHF

clone_size: .
v_call: TRBV20-1
d_call: .
j_call: TRBJ2-7
cdr3_nt: TGCAGTGCTGCAGACTCCCCCCAGCAGTACTTC
cdr3_aa: CSAADSPQQYF

clone_size: .
v_call: TRBV6-1
d_call: .
j_call: TRBJ2-3
cdr3_nt: TGTGCCAGCAGAGAGCGGTATACGCAGTATTTT
cdr3_aa: CASRERYTQYF

clone_size: .
v_call: TRBV5-1
d_call: .
j_call: TRBJ2-7
cdr3_nt: TGCGCCAGCAGCCTCCTTGGACACACCTACGAGCAGTACTTC
cdr3_aa: CASSLLGHTYEQYF

clone_size: few
v_call: TRBV5-6
d_call: .
j_call: TRBJ2-3
cdr3_nt: TGTGCCAGCAGCTTGCGTTCTCTCACAGATACGCAGTATTTT
cdr3_aa: CASSLRSLTDTQYF

clone_size: .
v_call: TRBV18
d_call: TRBD2
j_call: TRBJ2-7
cdr3_nt: TGTGCCAGCTCGGAAGGACTAGCGGGAGATCTCGAGCAGTACTTC
cdr3_aa: CASSEGLAGDLEQYF

clone_size: .
v_call: TRBV10-3
d_call: TRBD2
j_call: TRBJ2-3
cdr3_nt: TGTGCCATCAGTGAAAGCGGGAGTTCAGATACGCAGTATTTT
cdr3_aa: CAISESGSSDTQYF

clone_size: .
v_call: TRBV28
d_call: .
j_call: TRBJ1-5
cdr3_nt: TGTGCCAGCAGTAGGTGGGGGAGGAATCAGCCCCAGCATTTT
cdr3_aa: CASSRWGRNQPQHF

clone_size: .
v_call: TRBV12-3/TRBV12-4
d_call: TRBD2
j_call: TRBJ2-1
cdr3_nt: TGTGCCAGCAGGGGACTAGTTAATGAGCAGTTCTTC
cdr3_aa: CASRGLVNEQFF

clone_size: .
v_call: TRBV1
d_call: .
j_call: TRBJ2-1
cdr3_nt: TGCACCAGCAGCCAAGATCGAGCGGGAGGAGGAAATGAGCAGTTCTTC
cdr3_aa: CTSSQDRAGGGNEQFF

clone_size: .
v_call: TRBV2
d_call: .
j_call: TRBJ1-1
cdr3_nt: TGTGCCAGCAGATCCCCCAGGGGTGGGGACACTGAAGCTTTCTTT
cdr3_aa: CASRSPRGGDTEAFF

clone_size: .
v_call: TRBV4-1
d_call: TRBD2
j_call: TRBJ2-5
cdr3_nt: TGCGCCAGCAGCCAAGATTGGTTACTAGCGGGAGGAGAGACCCAGTACTTC
cdr3_aa: CASSQDWLLAGGETQYF

clone_size: .
v_call: TRBV7-2
d_call: TRBD1
j_call: TRBJ1-2
cdr3_nt: TGTGCCAGCAGCTCAGATTCACAGGGGGGATATGGCTACACCTTC
cdr3_aa: CASSSDSQGGYGYTF

clone_size: .
v_call: TRBV28
d_call: .
j_call: TRBJ2-3
cdr3_nt: TGTGCCAGCAGTAGGGGCAGGGCGCAAGATACGCAGTATTTT
cdr3_aa: CASSRGRAQDTQYF

clone_size: .
v_call: TRBV24-1
d_call: TRBD1
j_call: TRBJ1-2
cdr3_nt: TGTGCCACCAGTGATGATGACAGGGGTTACTACACCTTC
cdr3_aa: CATSDDDRGYYTF

clone_size: .
v_call: TRBV4-2
d_call: TRBD1
j_call: TRBJ2-5
cdr3_nt: TGTGCCAGCAGCCAAAAGGGGGCGCCGGAAGAGACCCAGTACTTC
cdr3_aa: CASSQKGAPEETQYF

clone_size: .
v_call: TRBV4-3
d_call: .
j_call: TRBJ2-7
cdr3_nt: TGCGCCAGCAGCCAATTGAGAGACGGGTACTACGAGCAGTACTTC
cdr3_aa: CASSQLRDGYYEQYF

clone_size: .
v_call: TRBV27
d_call: .
j_call: TRBJ2-7
cdr3_nt: TGTGCCAGCAGTTTCGTCGACAGAGAAGAGCAGTACTTC
cdr3_aa: CASSFVDREEQYF

clone_size: once
v_call: TRBV3-1/TRBV3-2
d_call: TRBD2
j_call: TRBJ2-7
cdr3_nt: TGTGCCAGCAGCCCTACGACCCCCCTAGCGGGATCTAGCGAGCAGTACTTC
cdr3_aa: CASSPTTPLAGSSEQYF

clone_size: .
v_call: TRBV30
d_call: .
j_call: TRBJ2-2
cdr3_nt: TGTGCCTCCCCCGGGGACACCCTCGCCGGGGAGCTGTTTTTT
cdr3_aa: CASPGDTLAGELFF

clone_size: .
v_call: TRBV28
d_call: TRBD1
j_call: TRBJ2-4
cdr3_nt: TGTGCCAGCAGTCGCCTGGGACAGGGACCAAACATTCAGTACTTC
cdr3_aa: CASSRLGQGPNIQYF

clone_size: .
v_call: TRBV18
d_call: TRBD2
j_call: TRBJ2-7
cdr3_nt: TGTGCCAGCTCACCACCGCCTAGCGGGAGAATTTGGCTGGCCGAGCAGTACTTC
cdr3_aa: CASSPPPSGRIWLAEQYF

clone_size: .
v_call: TRBV18
d_call: .
j_call: TRBJ2-7
cdr3_nt: TGTGCCAGCTCACCAATTCCGGGGGGCATTCGCTACGAGCAGTACTTC
cdr3_aa: CASSPIPGGIRYEQYF

clone_size: .
v_call: TRBV5-6
d_call: TRBD2
j_call: TRBJ2-1
cdr3_nt: TGTGCCAGCAGCTTCAAGCGGGAGGGTGTCAATGAGCAGTTCTTC
cdr3_aa: CASSFKREGVNEQFF

clone_size: .
v_call: TRBV6-5
d_call: .
j_call: TRBJ2-5
cdr3_nt: TGTGCCAGCACCGTTACGTGGAGGGCGGAGACCCAGTACTTC
cdr3_aa: CASTVTWRAETQYF

clone_size: .
v_call: TRBV7-7
d_call: .
j_call: TRBJ2-5
cdr3_nt: TGTGCTAGCGGGCAGGGGGTCCAAGAGACCCAGTACTTC
cdr3_aa: CASGQGVQETQYF

clone_size: .
v_call: TRBV5-1
d_call: TRBD1
j_call: TRBJ1-2
cdr3_nt: TGCGCCAGCAGCTCGACAGGGGGATATGGCTACACCTTC
cdr3_aa: CASSSTGGYGYTF

clone_size: .
v_call: TRBV21-1
d_call: .
j_call: TRBJ1-6
cdr3_nt: TGTGCCAGCAGCAAAGCTACGAAACCGGGACAGGGGGCGCCCCAATCACCCCTCCACTTT
cdr3_aa: CASSKATKPGQGAPQSPLHF

clone_size: few
v_call: TRBV5-1
d_call: .
j_call: TRBJ2-7
cdr3_nt: TGCGCCAGCAGTTCCCTCCAAGGAGTCGAGTACGAGCAGTACTTC
cdr3_aa: CASSSLQGVEYEQYF

clone_size: .
v_call: TRBV5-3
d_call: TRBD2
j_call: TRBJ2-7
cdr3_nt: TGTGCCAGAAGCTGGTGGCGGGAGCTGCACGAGCAGTACTTC
cdr3_aa: CARSWWRELHEQYF

clone_size: .
v_call: TRBV19
d_call: .
j_call: TRBJ2-4
cdr3_nt: TGTGCCAGTGCGACCATAGCGGACGGGGCCAAAAACATTCAGTACTTC
cdr3_aa: CASATIADGAKNIQYF

clone_size: .
v_call: TRBV28
d_call: .
j_call: TRBJ1-2
cdr3_nt: TGTGCCAGCAGTCCCCCGGGTAACTATGGCTACACCTTC
cdr3_aa: CASSPPGNYGYTF

clone_size: .
v_call: TRBV11-2
d_call: .
j_call: TRBJ1-1
cdr3_nt: TGTGCCAGCAGCTATCAAACAGTGGTAGGCAACACTGAAGCTTTCTTT
cdr3_aa: CASSYQTVVGNTEAFF

clone_size: .
v_call: TRBV19
d_call: .
j_call: TRBJ2-7
cdr3_nt: TGTGCCAGTAGTATTCAGGACATAGGGGAGCAGTACTTC
cdr3_aa: CASSIQDIGEQYF

clone_size: few
v_call: TRBV10-3
d_call: TRBD2
j_call: TRBJ2-1
cdr3_nt: TGTGCCATCAGTGAGTCTCCAGCGGGAGCTGCAAGCTCCTACAATGAGCAGTTCTTC
cdr3_aa: CAISESPAGAASSYNEQFF

clone_size: .
v_call: TRBV7-9
d_call: .
j_call: TRBJ2-3
cdr3_nt: TGTGCCAGCAGCTTAGATGATGTGGGGCCAGATACGCAGTATTTT
cdr3_aa: CASSLDDVGPDTQYF

clone_size: few
v_call: TRBV4-1
d_call: TRBD1
j_call: TRBJ1-2
cdr3_nt: TGCGCCAGCAGTTTGTCGAGGGACAGGGATGGCTACACCTTC
cdr3_aa: CASSLSRDRDGYTF

clone_size: .
v_call: TRBV7-2
d_call: .
j_call: TRBJ2-1
cdr3_nt: TGTGCCAGCAGCCCCGATGCGGGAATTGAGCAGTTCTTC
cdr3_aa: CASSPDAGIEQFF